This section outlines one T cell receptor beta chain sequence together with its context. Its specificity is unknown. The record originates from a study of T cell responses to AZD1222 COVID-19 vaccine. Study outcomes and limitations: Baseline testing showed seropositivity in only six AZD1222 recipients. Repertoire sampling occurred only after the peak T cell response. Donors were mostly white British, more females; clonal diversity possibly underestimated.

The CDR3 sequence is 12 residues long. Looked up from germline, CDR1 is MNHNY and CDR2 is SVGAGI (reference sequence). The J segment lost 6 bases and the V segment lost 10 bases, leaving 4 bases of the junction unmatched. Some clones are missing from TCRdb's copy, which holds only in-frame ones; the method was immunoSEQ multiplex PCR. The sample has about 140,000 clones; about 88% are singletons. The chain is built from TRBV6-6 and TRBJ2-3; TRBD1 matches at 10 bases. The source is an adult in good health. The material sequenced was peripheral blood, taken on day 0 of AZD1222 vaccination. CDR3 residues: CATDRGRDTQYF. The CDR3 bases are TGTGCCACCGACAGGGGGCGGGATACGCAGTATTTT.